This T cell receptor (beta chain) was retrieved from a study of blood T cell repertoires in COVID-19. Study details: Sources were T cells, B-cell-depleted T cells, or PBMCs; the material itself was cDNA or gDNA.

Trimming stripped 4 bases from V and 5 bases from J, with 18 bases between. Looked up from germline, CDR1 is LGHDT and CDR2 is YNNKEL (reference sequence). This CDR3 spans 16 amino acids. The data were produced by immunoSEQ multiplex PCR, yet TCRdb's version contains in-frame clones alone and is incomplete. The sample includes approximately 140,000 clones, around 84% seen only once; the top ten take more than 2%. This receptor was obtained from a man aged 70-80 years with acute or convalescent COVID-19. This chain links TRBV3-1 (or the pseudogene TRBV3-2) with TRBJ2-1, with a tentative D call TRBD2 (5 bases). Sequencing was done on a sample of peripheral blood. The CDR3 DNA is TGTGCCAGCAGCCCCGCGCGCGGGCCGGGGAACAATGAGCAGTTCTTC. Protein sequence: CASSPARGPGNNEQFF.